These T cell receptor beta chains were read from a single sample in a study of blood T cell repertoires in COVID-19. TCRdb's copy holds only in-frame clones and misses some; the assay was immunoSEQ multiplex PCR. The top ten clones hold about 4.1% of a sample with about 84,000 clones, roughly 96% of them seen once. Specimen: peripheral blood. The receptors shown here come from a human donor with active COVID-19. The donor label of this sample is uncertain. Each CDR3 is given with its conserved first and last residue. Fields, in order: clone size, D gene, J gene, V gene, CDR3 protein, CDR3 DNA. D genes are given only for firm matches. Only part of the rows carry a size: once, few, many, or a class if the clone is expanded.

clone_size: NA; d_call: NA; j_call: TRBJ2-4; v_call: TRBV18; cdr3_aa: CASSPQLTAKNIQYF; cdr3_nt: TGTGCCAGCTCACCGCAACTAACAGCCAAAAACATTCAGTACTTC
clone_size: NA; d_call: NA; j_call: TRBJ2-7; v_call: TRBV6-5; cdr3_aa: CASMVWEPYEQYF; cdr3_nt: TGTGCCAGCATGGTCTGGGAGCCCTACGAGCAGTACTTC
clone_size: NA; d_call: TRBD1; j_call: TRBJ1-2; v_call: TRBV10-3; cdr3_aa: CAISTLGDRGSTF; cdr3_nt: TGTGCCATCAGTACCCTCGGGGACAGGGGAAGCACCTTC
clone_size: once; d_call: TRBD1; j_call: TRBJ2-3; v_call: TRBV28; cdr3_aa: CASSSLDRGTDTQYF; cdr3_nt: TGTGCCAGCAGTTCATTGGACAGGGGCACAGATACGCAGTATTTT
clone_size: once; d_call: NA; j_call: TRBJ2-7; v_call: TRBV7-6; cdr3_aa: CASSLTGQGSTYEQYF; cdr3_nt: TGTGCCAGCAGCTTAACCGGGCAGGGCTCTACCTACGAGCAGTACTTC
clone_size: once; d_call: TRBD2; j_call: TRBJ2-2; v_call: TRBV2; cdr3_aa: CASRGGLAGRTGELFF; cdr3_nt: TGTGCCAGCAGGGGGGGACTAGCGGGAAGGACCGGGGAGCTGTTTTTT
clone_size: once; d_call: TRBD1; j_call: TRBJ1-1; v_call: TRBV5-1; cdr3_aa: CASSFGQGEWAEAFF; cdr3_nt: TGCGCCAGCAGCTTTGGACAGGGGGAGTGGGCTGAAGCTTTCTTT
clone_size: once; d_call: NA; j_call: TRBJ1-2; v_call: TRBV3-1/TRBV3-2; cdr3_aa: CASSLLGGYGYTF; cdr3_nt: TGTGCCAGCAGCCTACTAGGGGGCTATGGCTACACCTTC
clone_size: NA; d_call: TRBD1; j_call: TRBJ1-5; v_call: TRBV6-1; cdr3_aa: CASSDELGQELYSNQPQHF; cdr3_nt: TGTGCCAGCAGTGATGAGTTGGGACAGGAATTATATAGCAATCAGCCCCAGCATTTT
clone_size: NA; d_call: TRBD1; j_call: TRBJ1-1; v_call: TRBV19; cdr3_aa: CASSISPYSPGQGTQNTEAFF; cdr3_nt: TGTGCCAGTAGTATCTCACCTTACTCTCCGGGACAGGGGACACAGAACACTGAAGCTTTCTTT
clone_size: once; d_call: NA; j_call: TRBJ2-1; v_call: TRBV7-2; cdr3_aa: CASSSPGGYEQFF; cdr3_nt: TGTGCCAGCAGCTCCCCCGGAGGCTATGAGCAGTTCTTC
clone_size: NA; d_call: NA; j_call: TRBJ1-6; v_call: TRBV25-1; cdr3_aa: CASSTPGGGEDSPLHF; cdr3_nt: TGTGCCAGCAGTACCCCCGGGGGGGGCGAAGATTCACCCCTCCACTTT
clone_size: NA; d_call: TRBD2; j_call: TRBJ2-7; v_call: TRBV19; cdr3_aa: CASSPFGGRAVYEQYF; cdr3_nt: TGTGCCAGTAGTCCTTTTGGCGGGAGGGCCGTCTACGAGCAGTACTTC
clone_size: NA; d_call: TRBD1; j_call: TRBJ2-5; v_call: TRBV5-5; cdr3_aa: CASSNGQVGETQYF; cdr3_nt: TGTGCCAGCAGCAATGGACAGGTGGGGGAGACCCAGTACTTC
clone_size: once; d_call: TRBD2; j_call: TRBJ2-3; v_call: TRBV29-1; cdr3_aa: CSVVPSGRNTDTQYF; cdr3_nt: TGCAGCGTTGTACCTAGCGGGAGGAACACAGATACGCAGTATTTT
clone_size: NA; d_call: TRBD1; j_call: TRBJ2-3; v_call: TRBV3-1/TRBV3-2; cdr3_aa: CASSPRQGTQYF; cdr3_nt: TGTGCCAGCAGCCCTAGACAGGGAACGCAGTATTTT
clone_size: NA; d_call: TRBD1; j_call: TRBJ1-2; v_call: TRBV6-4; cdr3_aa: CASSDSRSDRVYGYTF; cdr3_nt: TGTGCCAGCAGTGACTCTAGGTCGGACAGGGTCTATGGCTACACCTTC
clone_size: NA; d_call: TRBD2; j_call: TRBJ2-2; v_call: TRBV5-1; cdr3_aa: CASSYPPGLAGGSTGELFF; cdr3_nt: TGCGCCAGCAGCTACCCACCGGGACTAGCGGGAGGGAGCACCGGGGAGCTGTTTTTT
clone_size: NA; d_call: NA; j_call: TRBJ1-5; v_call: TRBV18; cdr3_aa: CASSLDDQPQHF; cdr3_nt: TGTGCCAGCTCCCTAGACGATCAGCCCCAGCATTTT
clone_size: NA; d_call: NA; j_call: TRBJ2-7; v_call: TRBV29-1; cdr3_aa: CSIRHSREQYF; cdr3_nt: TGCAGCATTCGACACTCTCGCGAGCAGTACTTC
clone_size: NA; d_call: TRBD2; j_call: TRBJ2-5; v_call: TRBV7-9; cdr3_aa: CASSSNPGLAEKETQYF; cdr3_nt: TGTGCCAGCAGCTCAAATCCGGGACTAGCGGAGAAAGAGACCCAGTACTTC
clone_size: NA; d_call: NA; j_call: TRBJ1-2; v_call: TRBV5-1; cdr3_aa: CASSLAQSNYGYTF; cdr3_nt: TGCGCCAGCAGCCTTGCACAGAGTAACTATGGCTACACCTTC
clone_size: NA; d_call: NA; j_call: TRBJ1-1; v_call: TRBV6-2/TRBV6-3; cdr3_aa: CASSYAPGDPLPMNTEAFF; cdr3_nt: TGTGCCAGCAGTTACGCCCCGGGAGACCCACTCCCCATGAACACTGAAGCTTTCTTT
clone_size: once; d_call: TRBD1; j_call: TRBJ2-3; v_call: TRBV6-6; cdr3_aa: CASSHLPTGKKWFTDTQYF; cdr3_nt: TGTGCCAGCAGTCACCTCCCGACAGGGAAGAAATGGTTCACAGATACGCAGTATTTT
clone_size: NA; d_call: TRBD1; j_call: TRBJ2-7; v_call: TRBV5-4; cdr3_aa: CASGETGGGYEQYF; cdr3_nt: TGTGCCAGCGGAGAGACAGGGGGCGGCTACGAGCAGTACTTC
clone_size: NA; d_call: TRBD2; j_call: TRBJ2-2; v_call: TRBV9; cdr3_aa: CASSAPFGTSGGQESTGELFF; cdr3_nt: TGTGCCAGCAGCGCCCCTTTTGGGACTAGCGGGGGGCAAGAAAGCACCGGGGAGCTGTTTTTT
clone_size: NA; d_call: NA; j_call: TRBJ2-5; v_call: TRBV5-1; cdr3_aa: CASSVGAGAREETQYF; cdr3_nt: TGCGCCAGCAGCGTAGGAGCCGGAGCCAGGGAAGAGACCCAGTACTTC
clone_size: NA; d_call: TRBD1; j_call: TRBJ2-3; v_call: TRBV6-1; cdr3_aa: CASSERRGQGSPTDTQYF; cdr3_nt: TGTGCCAGCAGTGAAAGGAGGGGACAGGGGAGTCCCACAGATACGCAGTATTTT
clone_size: NA; d_call: NA; j_call: TRBJ1-1; v_call: TRBV7-7; cdr3_aa: CASSPFSGPNTEAFF; cdr3_nt: TGTGCTAGCAGCCCGTTTTCAGGCCCGAACACTGAAGCTTTCTTT
clone_size: NA; d_call: TRBD2; j_call: TRBJ2-7; v_call: TRBV13; cdr3_aa: CASSTGTSGGVRQYEQYF; cdr3_nt: TGTGCCAGCAGCACAGGGACTAGCGGGGGAGTTCGCCAATACGAGCAGTACTTC
clone_size: NA; d_call: NA; j_call: TRBJ1-1; v_call: TRBV2; cdr3_aa: CASSEEGSTEAFF; cdr3_nt: TGTGCCAGCAGTGAAGAAGGGAGTACTGAAGCTTTCTTT
clone_size: once; d_call: NA; j_call: TRBJ1-2; v_call: TRBV7-2; cdr3_aa: CASSSTGVYGYTF; cdr3_nt: TGTGCCAGCAGCTCCACCGGGGTGTATGGCTACACCTTC
clone_size: NA; d_call: NA; j_call: TRBJ2-3; v_call: TRBV4-1; cdr3_aa: CASSLEASSTDTQYF; cdr3_nt: TGCGCCAGCAGCCTGGAGGCTTCTAGCACAGATACGCAGTATTTT
clone_size: NA; d_call: NA; j_call: TRBJ1-1; v_call: TRBV3-1/TRBV3-2; cdr3_aa: CASSQVRGGTEAFF; cdr3_nt: TGTGCCAGCAGCCAAGTCCGGGGGGGCACTGAAGCTTTCTTT
clone_size: few; d_call: NA; j_call: TRBJ2-7; v_call: TRBV3-1/TRBV3-2; cdr3_aa: CASSPGAYEQYF; cdr3_nt: TGTGCCAGCAGTCCCGGGGCCTACGAGCAGTACTTC
clone_size: NA; d_call: NA; j_call: TRBJ2-3; v_call: TRBV4-1; cdr3_aa: CASSLVGAGDTQYF; cdr3_nt: TGCGCCAGCAGCCTCGTAGGGGCGGGGGATACGCAGTATTTT
clone_size: NA; d_call: TRBD1; j_call: TRBJ2-3; v_call: TRBV11-3; cdr3_aa: CASSFRTGGPTDTQYF; cdr3_nt: TGTGCCAGCAGCTTCCGGACAGGCGGACCCACAGATACGCAGTATTTT
clone_size: NA; d_call: NA; j_call: TRBJ1-4; v_call: TRBV27; cdr3_aa: CASSIGGFGEKLFF; cdr3_nt: TGTGCCAGCAGCATCGGGGGATTTGGAGAAAAACTGTTTTTT